These 28 T cell receptor beta chains came from one sample sequenced in a study of blood T cell repertoires in COVID-19. Profiling relied on immunoSEQ multiplex PCR, and the TCRdb table lists in-frame clones only, not all of them. The data hold 200,000 to 250,000 clones, with approximately 85% observed a single time. The sequenced sample consisted of peripheral blood. The receptor set was obtained from a woman aged 70-85 years with COVID-19, enrolled during active disease.

This clone was found a few times. The J gene is TRBJ2-7, the V gene TRBV30, with 10 bases lining up with TRBD2. The germline V gene encodes CDR1 GTSNPN and CDR2 SVGIG (reference sequence). The V gene end was trimmed by 5 bases and the J gene end by 2 bases; junction bases not matched to a gene: 6. This CDR3 region has 14 residues. The CDR3 coding sequence is TGTGCCTGGGCTAGCGGGAGAATTCCCTACGAGCAGTACTTC. This translates into CAWASGRIPYEQYF.

This sequence joins TRBV4-2 and TRBJ2-5; tentative D call: TRBD2 (6 bases). This CDR3 is built from 16 residues. Germline V gene data show CDR1 as LGHNA and CDR2 as YNFKEQ. Deletions cut 1 base from V and 1 base from J, with 13 bases between. Here the CDR3 reads CASSQGGVGVQETQYF. The DNA for the CDR3 is TGTGCCAGCAGCCAAGGCGGGGTAGGGGTCCAAGAGACCCAGTACTTC.

The chain joins TRBV2 to TRBJ1-5, with a weak D call TRBD1 (5 bases). The CDR3 is 13 amino acids. Trimming took 6 bases from V and 7 from J, leaving 13 bases between them. Germline CDR1 is SNHLY and CDR2 is FYNNEI. CDR3 residues: CASRRDFQQPQHF. The CDR3 DNA reads as TGTGCCAGCAGGAGGGACTTCCAACAGCCCCAGCATTTT.

This chain links TRBV7-2 with TRBJ1-5; D gene ambiguous. Between the trimmed V and J ends, which lost 0 bases and 2 bases, there was a span of 8 bases. This CDR3 comprises 15 residues. Looked up from germline, CDR1 is SGHTA and CDR2 is FQGNSA. The CDR3 DNA is TGTGCCAGCAGCTTAGCGGGCCCGGGCAATCAGCCCCAGCATTTT. Translated: CASSLAGPGNQPQHF.

The chain employs TRBV6-1 and TRBJ1-5; D is uncertain. V was pared by 2 bases and J by 6 bases, with 11 bases between. The CDR3 sequence is 14 residues long. CDR1 MNHNS and CDR2 SASEGT come from the germline V gene. The CDR3 DNA is TGTGCCAGCAGTGAAACACGGGAGCGTCAGCCCCAGCATTTT. The encoded protein is CASSETRERQPQHF.

The chain uses TRBV3-1 (or the pseudogene TRBV3-2) and TRBJ1-5, with D perhaps matching TRBD1 (6 bases). Trimming left V 4 bases short and J 5 bases short, with 15 bases between. The CDR3 runs 15 residues. Germline assignment: CDR1 LGHDT and CDR2 YNNKEL (reference sequence). The CDR3 DNA reads as TGTGCCAGCAGCCCAACCGGGACACGGGATCAGCCCCAGCATTTT. Its translation: CASSPTGTRDQPQHF.

This clone showed up just a few times. This sequence joins TRBV19 and TRBJ1-6; 7 bases are a match to TRBD1. Germline values: CDR1 LNHDA, CDR2 SQIVND (reference sequence). Losses at the gene ends were 7 bases for V and 8 bases for J; bases not matched to a gene: 5. The CDR3 is 13 amino acids. CDR3 coding DNA: TGTGCCAGTATGGGACAGTTCTATTCACCCCTCCACTTT. This translates into CASMGQFYSPLHF.

The chain combines TRBV24-1 with TRBJ2-5; the match to TRBD1 covers 9 bases. The trim removed 3 bases at V and 5 bases at J, leaving 9 bases unmatched. The CDR3 has 16 amino acids. CDR1 KGHDR and CDR2 SFDVKD come from the germline V gene. CDR3 residues: CATSDITGTGTETQYF. The CDR3 DNA sequence: TGTGCCACCAGTGATATCACCGGGACAGGGACGGAGACCCAGTACTTC.

The gene calls are TRBV7-2 and TRBJ2-2; 7 bases match TRBD1. This CDR3 contains 16 residues. Germline trimming cut 3 bases from V and 1 base from J; bases unmatched to any gene: 5. Germline CDR1 is SGHTA and CDR2 is FQGNSA. CDR3 protein: CASSFPGTENTGELFF. CDR3 nucleotide sequence: TGTGCCAGCAGCTTTCCCGGGACAGAGAACACCGGGGAGCTGTTTTTT.

The gene calls are TRBV5-1 and TRBJ2-7, with TRBD1 matching over 7 bases. The CDR3 is 13 amino acids. The germline CDR1 and CDR2 sequences are SGHRS and YFSETQ. V lost 5 bases, J lost 2 bases, and 4 bases stayed unmatched. The CDR3 nucleotides read TGCGCCAGCAGAAGGACAGGAACCTACGAGCAGTACTTC. Its translation: CASRRTGTYEQYF.

The chain uses TRBV7-2 and TRBJ1-5; D unclear. Deletions cut 1 base from V and 7 bases from J, with 17 bases between. Germline CDR1 reads SGHTA; CDR2 reads FQGNSA. The CDR3 covers 16 residues. As DNA, the CDR3 is TGTGCCAGCAGCTTAGGAGGTGATAGGAGGGTACAGCCCCAGCATTTT. This codes for CASSLGGDRRVQPQHF.

The chain is built from TRBV4-3 and TRBJ2-1, with 7 bases aligning to TRBD2. Trimming took 1 base from V and 4 from J; bases not matched to a gene: 10. The CDR3 covers 17 residues. Germline CDR1 is LGHNA and CDR2 is YSLEER. CDR3 coding DNA: TGCGCCAGCAGCCAAGCGGGGGGTATAACCCTTTACAATGAGCAGTTCTTC. Amino acid sequence: CASSQAGGITLYNEQFF.

This clone was observed a few times. V usage is TRBV29-1 and J usage is TRBJ2-7, with D possibly matching TRBD1 (5 bases). V was cut by 0 bases and J by 6 bases, with 12 bases left in between. CDR1 is SQVTM and CDR2 is ANQGSEA in the germline V gene. This CDR3 is built from 13 residues. The CDR3 DNA is TGCAGCGTTGAAGAGTTGCAAGGGGCCGAGCAGTACTTC. This translates into CSVEELQGAEQYF.

V usage is TRBV9 and J usage is TRBJ2-2, with D perhaps TRBD1 (6 bases). The germline CDR1 and CDR2 sequences are SGDLS and YYNGEE. The length of the CDR3 is 15 residues. Trimming shortened V by 0 bases and J by 3 bases, and 9 bases separated the two germline ends. The CDR3 region has the DNA TGTGCCAGCAGCGTAGCATGGACAGACACCGGGGAGCTGTTTTTT. Translated, it gives CASSVAWTDTGELFF. Supplemented by reference TRBV9 and TRBJ2-2, the full variable domain reads DSGVTQTPKHLITATGQRVTLRCSPRSGDLSVYWYQQSLDQGLQFLIQYYNGEERAKGNILERFSAQQFPDLHSELNLSSLELGDSALYFCASSVAWTDTGELFFGEGSRLTVL.

This sequence joins TRBV3-1 (or the pseudogene TRBV3-2) and TRBJ2-7, with 8 bases that match TRBD1. The germline gives CDR1 LGHDT, CDR2 YNNKEL (reference sequence). V trimming: 2 bases; J trimming: 7 bases; junction bases outside the gene matches: 13. The CDR3 extends over 16 amino acids. The CDR3 DNA reads TGTGCCAGCAGCCAATTAGGTCGGACAGGGACTGAAGAGCAGTACTTC. Translation gives CASSQLGRTGTEEQYF.

The chain couples TRBV4-3 to TRBJ1-2; a possible D gene is TRBD1 (6 bases). Per the germline V gene, CDR1 is LGHNA and CDR2 is YSLEER. Trimming took 0 bases from V and 4 from J, leaving 18 bases between them. This CDR3 region has 17 residues. Here the CDR3 reads CASSQDGGGRGSYGYTF. The CDR3 DNA is TGCGCCAGCAGCCAAGATGGGGGGGGCCGGGGCTCCTATGGCTACACCTTC.

The chain joins TRBV7-6 to TRBJ2-3; tentative D call: TRBD2 (5 bases). V was trimmed by 5 bases and J by 0 bases, leaving 21 bases between them. The germline V gene encodes CDR1 SGHVS and CDR2 FNYEAQ. The CDR3 is 18 residues long. This CDR3 reads CASSPAGPLPPSTDTQYF. The CDR3 nucleotides are TGTGCCAGCAGCCCGGCGGGTCCCCTTCCCCCTAGCACAGATACGCAGTATTTT. The full variable domain, with the rest looked up from reference TRBV7-6 and TRBJ2-3, is GAGVSQSPRYKVTKRGQDVALRCDPISGHVSLYWYRQALGQGPEFLTYFNYEAQQDKSGLPNDRFSAERPEGSISTLTIQRTEQRDSAMYRCASSPAGPLPPSTDTQYFGPGTRLTVL.

V usage is TRBV5-4 and J usage is TRBJ1-1, with TRBD1 matching 8 bases. The CDR3 is made up of 17 amino acids. Germline V CDR1 and CDR2: SGHNT, YYREEE (reference sequence). The J segment lost 1 base and the V segment lost 3 bases, leaving 11 bases of the junction unmatched. The CDR3: CASSSRLFDRGNTEAFF. The CDR3 region has the DNA TGTGCCAGCAGCTCCCGATTATTCGACAGGGGGAACACTGAAGCTTTCTTT. Combining the CDR3 with reference TRBV5-4 and TRBJ1-1 gives the whole variable domain ETGVTQSPTHLIKTRGQQVTLRCSSQSGHNTVSWYQQALGQGPQFIFQYYREEENGRGNFPPRFSGLQFPNYSSELNVNALELDDSALYLCASSSRLFDRGNTEAFFGQGTRLTVV.

CDR3 sequence (DNA): TGCGCCAGCAGCGGACAGGGGGCAACAGATACGCAGTATTTT. This translates into CASSGQGATDTQYF. The chain carries TRBV5-1 and TRBJ2-3, with 11 bases aligning to TRBD1. From germline, CDR1 is SGHRS and CDR2 YFSETQ. The length of the CDR3 is 14 residues. V trimming: 4 bases; J trimming: 3 bases; junction bases outside the gene matches: 1.

The chain uses TRBV9 and TRBJ1-2; TRBD1 matches at 12 bases. This CDR3 is built from 17 residues. After removal of 0 bases from V and 5 bases from J, the junction contained 8 bases not matched to a gene. From germline, CDR1 is SGDLS and CDR2 YYNGEE. The CDR3: CASSVEAGQGAWYGYTF. The CDR3 DNA follows: TGTGCCAGCAGCGTAGAGGCGGGACAGGGGGCGTGGTATGGCTACACCTTC.

CDR3: CASRFGDREPYGYTF. For the CDR3, the DNA is TGTGCAAGTCGCTTTGGGGACAGGGAGCCCTATGGCTACACCTTC. The chain joins TRBV12-2 to TRBJ1-2; the D segment call TRBD1 is taken from the table without a DNA check. TRBV12-2 is tagged as a pseudogene. The CDR3 totals 15 residues.

This clone has just one count. V usage is TRBV15 and J usage is TRBJ2-4; the D gene is possibly TRBD1 (7 bases). Germline V gene sequence: CDR1 LNHNV, CDR2 YYDKDF (reference sequence). Trimming removed 3 bases from V and 10 bases from J, with 16 bases in between. The CDR3 has 14 residues. In DNA, the CDR3 is TGTGCCACCAGCAGTTACAGGGGAGGCCAAATTCAGTACTTC. This translates into CATSSYRGGQIQYF.

V usage is TRBV21-1 and J usage is TRBJ2-3; the table's D call TRBD2 went unverified against the DNA. TRBV21-1 is a known pseudogene. This CDR3 contains 17 residues. The CDR3 here is CASSGVCPGLDTDTQYF. In DNA, the CDR3 is TGTGCCAGCAGCGGGGTTTGCCCGGGACTCGACACAGATACGCAGTATTTT.

The rearrangement joins TRBV24-1 to TRBJ1-1; D is unclear. With 3 bases removed from V and 7 bases from J, the gap between germline ends came to 11 bases. The CDR3 totals 13 residues. CDR1 is KGHDR and CDR2 is SFDVKD in the germline V gene. CDR3 in amino acids: CATSDPPGFEAFF. CDR3 nucleotide sequence: TGTGCCACCAGTGATCCACCGGGATTTGAAGCTTTCTTT.

The genes are TRBV29-1 and TRBJ2-7, with 7 bases fitting TRBD1. Germline assignment: CDR1 SQVTM and CDR2 ANQGSEA. V shed 0 bases and J 6 bases; nucleotides not matched to a gene: 14. This CDR3 contains 16 residues. The CDR3 here is CSVEDEVEGGRGEQYF. CDR3 DNA sequence: TGCAGCGTTGAAGATGAGGTAGAAGGGGGCCGCGGCGAGCAGTACTTC.

The rearrangement uses TRBV9 and TRBJ1-2; possible D gene TRBD1, 5 bases. Trimming pared 0 bases from V and 13 bases from J, leaving 22 bases between. Germline loops: CDR1 SGDLS, CDR2 YYNGEE. The CDR3 totals 15 residues. The CDR3 reads CASSVVAGESQGPTF. The DNA for the CDR3 is TGTGCCAGCAGCGTAGTAGCGGGGGAAAGTCAGGGCCCCACCTTC.

This clone has a handful of counts. This sequence joins TRBV7-2 and TRBJ1-6; the D gene is possibly TRBD1 (5 bases). V was pared by 4 bases and J by 0 bases, with 13 bases between. Per germline, CDR1 SGHTA and CDR2 FQGNSA. The CDR3 spans 17 residues. CDR3 sequence (DNA): TGTGCCAGCAGCTCCGGGGGACGGAGCTCCTATAATTCACCCCTCCACTTT. Protein product: CASSSGGRSSYNSPLHF.

The rearrangement links TRBV6-2 or TRBV6-3 to TRBJ1-1, with no clear D. Trimming cost V 5 bases and J 1 base, with 11 bases left between them. CDR3 size: 14 residues. The germline gives CDR1 MNHEY, CDR2 SVGEGT. The CDR3 DNA reads as TGTGCCAGCAGTGCCGGGATCCGGAACACTGAAGCTTTCTTT. Translated: CASSAGIRNTEAFF.